This T cell receptor beta chain derives from a study of identical twins. This clonotype appeared once. One entry per CDR3 protein, called by TCRdb with MiXCR from the 5' RACE reads. The data contain some 590,000 distinct CDR3 sequences, nearly 10% of them seen just once; the ten biggest clones take up around 3.1%. Germline V gene sequence: CDR1 GTSNPN, CDR2 SVGIG (reference sequence). V was cut by 0 bases and J by 1 base, with 8 bases left in between. CDR3 length equals 14 residues. These records were also assigned to another study, of yellow fever vaccine responses in identical twins. This second study says: Twin vaccine T cell responses reportedly seemed partly convergent, partly personalized.

The TCR comes from a woman between 18 and 29 years old in good health. V and J are TRBV30 and TRBJ2-3, with D perhaps matching TRBD2 (5 bases). The sequenced sample was PBMCs. CDR3 nucleotides: TGTGCCTGGAGTGTTGGGAGCGGCACAGATACGCAGTATTTT. This encodes CAWSVGSGTDTQYF.